This note documents a single TCR beta chain sequence. The data belong to a study of OX40 agonist ivuxolimab in advanced cancers. Study-level information: Anti-PD-1, anti-PD-L1 or anti-CTLA-4 therapy given earlier was allowed, and roughly 40% had some.

Assay: immunoSEQ multiplex PCR; the TCRdb copy retains only in-frame clones and omits some. The sample lists tens of thousands of clones, about 85% occurring once. Germline V CDR1 and CDR2: SGHVS, FQNEAQ. This CDR3 contains 13 residues. Trimming took 2 bases from V and 7 from J, leaving 9 bases between them. The sequence derives from an adult with an advanced solid tumor such as melanoma, head and neck, liver or kidney cancer. The chain uses TRBV7-8 and TRBJ2-1; no clear D. Sequencing used CD4+ or CD8+ T cells sorted from blood, obtained in a trial of the OX40 agonist ivuxolimab. CDR3 in amino acids: CASSLHGVNEQFF. CDR3 DNA: TGTGCCAGCAGCTTACACGGAGTTAATGAGCAGTTCTTC. The full variable domain, with the rest looked up from reference TRBV7-8 and TRBJ2-1, is GAGVSQSPRYKVAKRGQDVALRCDPISGHVSLFWYQQALGQGPEFLTYFQNEAQLDKSGLPSDRFFAERPEGSVSTLKIQRTQQEDSAVYLCASSLHGVNEQFFGPGTRLTVL.